Listed below are T cell receptor beta chains from one sample, sequenced in a study of control samples from healthy donors and cancer patients. Sequencing used immunoSEQ multiplex PCR; TCRdb keeps in-frame clones, though not all of them. The data show fewer than 200,000 clones, 90% to 95% seen once. The sample taken for sequencing was blood. All receptors derive from a woman in her sixties in good health. CDR3s include the opening cysteine and the closing phenylalanine or tryptophan. The D gene is left open where the match is weak. The listing skips clone size in some rows; elsewhere it reads once, few, many or a size class.

d_gene	abundance	v_gene	j_gene	CDR3aa	CDR3nt
TRBD2	once	TRBV27	TRBJ2-3	CASSGSAGVGTDTQYF	TGTGCCAGCAGCGGCTCAGCGGGGGTAGGTACAGATACGCAGTATTTT
TRBD2	.	TRBV3-1/TRBV3-2	TRBJ2-3	CASSPGTSAWDTQYF	TGTGCCAGCAGCCCCGGGACTAGCGCGTGGGATACGCAGTATTTT
TRBD1	.	TRBV5-1	TRBJ1-5	CASSEQGGDQPQHF	TGCGCCAGCAGCGAGCAGGGGGGGGATCAGCCCCAGCATTTT
TRBD2	.	TRBV6-4	TRBJ2-5	CASSATSGGAETQYF	TGTGCCAGCAGTGCAACTAGCGGGGGAGCGGAGACCCAGTACTTC
.	.	TRBV29-1	TRBJ1-2	CSVSGGRTYGYTF	TGCAGCGTTAGCGGGGGGCGGACCTATGGCTACACCTTC
TRBD1	.	TRBV2	TRBJ1-5	CASSRDRSSNQPQHF	TGTGCCAGCAGTCGGGACAGGAGTAGCAATCAGCCCCAGCATTTT
.	.	TRBV5-1	TRBJ2-3	CASSLETLRGATDTQYF	TGCGCCAGCAGCTTGGAAACCCTCCGGGGGGCCACAGATACGCAGTATTTT
.	.	TRBV9	TRBJ2-3	CASSPSGDTQYF	TGTGCCAGCAGCCCCAGTGGCGATACGCAGTATTTT
TRBD1	.	TRBV28	TRBJ1-5	CASSVQGLGNQPQHF	TGTGCCAGCAGTGTACAGGGGTTGGGCAATCAGCCCCAGCATTTT
.	.	TRBV5-4	TRBJ2-2	CASRGGQNTGELFF	TGTGCCAGCAGGGGGGGACAGAACACCGGGGAGCTGTTTTTT
TRBD2	.	TRBV11-2	TRBJ2-1	CASSLVGGGAYNEQFF	TGTGCCAGCAGCTTAGTCGGCGGGGGGGCCTACAATGAGCAGTTCTTC
.	.	TRBV6-1	TRBJ1-5	CASSERVVGAGNQPQHF	TGTGCCAGCAGTGAAAGGGTGGTAGGGGCAGGCAATCAGCCCCAGCATTTT
.	.	TRBV10-3	TRBJ1-5	CAISEVGFSNQPQHF	TGTGCCATCAGTGAGGTCGGGTTTAGCAATCAGCCCCAGCATTTT
.	.	TRBV6-2/TRBV6-3	TRBJ2-5	CASSTSSETQYF	TGTGCCAGCAGTACTAGCTCCGAGACCCAGTACTTC
.	.	TRBV7-9	TRBJ2-7	CASSLALKSYEQYF	TGTGCCAGCAGCTTAGCACTGAAGTCCTACGAGCAGTACTTC
.	.	TRBV27	TRBJ2-7	CASSLSISYEQYF	TGTGCCAGCAGTTTATCAATTTCCTACGAGCAGTACTTC
.	.	TRBV19	TRBJ1-5	CASSSRGPQHF	TGTGCCAGTAGTAGCAGGGGGCCCCAGCATTTT
TRBD1	.	TRBV7-2	TRBJ1-2	CASLKTGGDGYTF	TGTGCCAGCCTCAAGACAGGGGGCGATGGCTACACCTTC
TRBD1	.	TRBV7-2	TRBJ1-2	CASSLDAGQGTYTF	TGTGCCAGCAGCTTAGATGCGGGACAGGGGACATACACCTTC
.	once	TRBV2	TRBJ2-7	CASRPGLSPSYEQYF	TGTGCCAGCAGACCGGGACTCTCACCGTCCTACGAGCAGTACTTC
.	.	TRBV7-2	TRBJ1-3	CASSQNSGGSGNTIYF	TGTGCCAGCAGCCAGAATTCAGGCGGCTCTGGAAACACCATATATTTT
.	few	TRBV14	TRBJ1-6	CASSQQLRSPLHF	TGTGCCAGCAGCCAACAGCTTCGATCACCCCTCCACTTT
.	.	TRBV4-3	TRBJ1-1	CASSQDRWGFGGAFF	TGCGCCAGCAGCCAAGACCGGTGGGGGTTTGGTGGAGCTTTCTTT
TRBD2	.	TRBV18	TRBJ2-1	CASSPYAGGSYNEQFF	TGTGCCAGCTCACCTTATGCGGGGGGCTCCTACAATGAGCAGTTCTTC
.	.	TRBV19	TRBJ1-1	CASSNTGTEAFF	TGTGCCAGTAGTAATACGGGAACTGAAGCTTTCTTT
TRBD1	once	TRBV6-2/TRBV6-3	TRBJ1-1	CASSYSSGGRTEAFF	TGTGCCAGCAGTTACTCGTCAGGGGGCAGAACTGAAGCTTTCTTT
.	.	TRBV6-5	TRBJ1-2	CASRKDRANYGYTF	TGTGCCAGCAGAAAGGACAGAGCTAACTATGGCTACACCTTC
.	.	TRBV19	TRBJ2-6	CASSNSGANVLTF	TGTGCCAGTAGTAACTCTGGGGCCAACGTCCTGACTTTC
.	.	TRBV5-1	TRBJ2-2	CASSLGVGTGELFF	TGCGCCAGCAGCTTGGGAGTGGGCACCGGGGAGCTGTTTTTT
.	.	TRBV7-2	TRBJ1-2	CASSLMTNYGYTF	TGTGCCAGCAGCTTGATGACTAACTATGGCTACACCTTC
.	.	TRBV4-3	TRBJ2-7	CASSQEGGTYEQYF	TGCGCCAGCAGCCAAGAGGGGGGAACCTACGAGCAGTACTTC
TRBD1	.	TRBV6-5	TRBJ2-5	CASSLTGTGQETQYF	TGTGCCAGCAGCTTAACCGGGACAGGACAAGAGACCCAGTACTTC
TRBD1	.	TRBV30	TRBJ1-5	CAWSQGASNQPQHF	TGTGCCTGGAGTCAGGGGGCAAGCAATCAGCCCCAGCATTTT
TRBD2	.	TRBV5-1	TRBJ2-1	CASSSSAAGVYNEQFF	TGCGCCAGCAGCTCCTCCGCAGCGGGGGTATACAATGAGCAGTTCTTC
.	.	TRBV6-6	TRBJ1-2	CASSYLAPDTRFGYTF	TGTGCCAGCAGTTACTTAGCACCGGACACTAGGTTTGGCTACACCTTC
TRBD1	.	TRBV19	TRBJ2-7	CASSDHGQGTYEQYF	TGTGCCAGTAGCGACCACGGACAGGGGACCTACGAGCAGTACTTC
.	.	TRBV15	TRBJ1-2	CATSREFRDGYTF	TGTGCCACCAGCAGAGAATTCCGGGATGGCTACACCTTC
.	.	TRBV12-5	TRBJ1-2	CASALVGMAYGYTF	TGTGCTAGTGCCCTGGTCGGGATGGCCTATGGCTACACCTTC
.	.	TRBV13	TRBJ1-2	CASSLDWQKGDKNYGYTF	TGTGCCAGCAGCTTAGATTGGCAGAAGGGGGATAAGAACTATGGCTACACCTTC
TRBD1	.	TRBV16	TRBJ2-7	CASSPLGQGNSYEQYF	TGTGCCAGCAGCCCCTTGGGACAGGGAAACTCCTACGAGCAGTACTTC
TRBD2	once	TRBV6-5	TRBJ2-3	CASRRGGLTDTQYF	TGTGCCAGCAGGCGGGGGGGACTCACAGATACGCAGTATTTT
.	.	TRBV12-3/TRBV12-4	TRBJ1-1	CASSFHRGTEAFF	TGTGCCAGCAGTTTTCACCGAGGCACTGAAGCTTTCTTT
.	.	TRBV5-1	TRBJ2-2	CASSSTGNTGELFF	TGCGCCAGCAGCTCGACAGGGAACACCGGGGAGCTGTTTTTT
.	.	TRBV4-3	TRBJ2-3	CASSQEGGGTDTQYF	TGCGCCAGCAGCCAAGAAGGGGGGGGCACAGATACGCAGTATTTT
.	few	TRBV6-2/TRBV6-3	TRBJ2-3	CASSQREDTQYF	TGTGCCAGCAGTCAAAGAGAAGATACGCAGTATTTT
.	.	TRBV29-1	TRBJ1-2	CSVAEGGGYTF	TGCAGCGTTGCCGAGGGAGGAGGCTACACCTTC
.	.	TRBV9	TRBJ2-3	CASSAERTDTQYF	TGTGCCAGCAGCGCAGAACGCACAGATACGCAGTATTTT